Given below is one T cell receptor (beta chain) in context. Its antigen is not known. This specimen belongs to a study of vaccination and CD4 T cells after COVID-19. Treatment in this sample: roughly ten-day PBMC culture with coronavirus spike peptide pools or control peptides (ViraFEST assay). The Oncomine TCR Beta short-read assay was applied to DNA of cultured CD4+ T cells. TCRdb re-called the PCR reads with MiXCR, one entry per CDR3 protein. The repertoire holds roughly 14,000 distinct CDR3 sequences, with around 50% as singletons. Sequenced here: cultured CD4+ T cells from blood, sampled after SARS-CoV-2 vaccination. The TCR sequence derives from a human donor with COVID-19.

CDR3 sequence: CATSRGGAPQDTQYF. The CDR3 nucleotides are TGTGCCACCAGCCGCGGGGGGGCCCCCCAAGATACGCAGTATTTT. This sequence joins TRBV15 and TRBJ2-3; 9 bases are a match to TRBD2. V lost 5 bases to trimming and J lost 5 bases; unmatched junction nucleotides: 8. This CDR3 has 15 amino acids. The germline V gene encodes CDR1 LNHNV and CDR2 YYDKDF (reference sequence).